Presented here are 7 T cell receptor beta chains from one specimen sequenced in a study of blood T cells in healthy people across ages. With a J-beta primer mix and a sample-barcoded 5' primer, a second PCR ran 7 to 11 cycles. TCRdb reprocessed the 5' RACE reads via MiXCR and lists one record per CDR3 protein. The sample carries 1.5 million to 2 million distinct CDR3 sequences, about 39% recorded once. Source material: blood. The origin of the receptors is a human donor in good health.

V is TRBV20-1 and J is TRBJ1-2; D is unresolved. Germline V gene data show CDR1 as DFQATT and CDR2 as SNEGSKA (reference sequence). Trimming cost V 0 bases and J 6 bases, with 14 bases left between them. The CDR3 loop spans 14 amino acids. CDR3 amino acids: CSARDYRGRDGYTF. DNA of the CDR3: TGCAGTGCTAGAGATTACCGAGGAAGAGATGGCTACACCTTC.

This clonotype was picked up a small number of times. The chain is built from TRBV4-1 and TRBJ1-2; possibly TRBD1 for D (5 bases). V was trimmed by 3 bases and J by 2 bases, leaving 16 bases between them. The CDR3 sequence is 16 residues long. Germline V CDR1 and CDR2: MGHRA, YSYEKL. Here the CDR3 reads CASSQPPGGENYGYTF. Here the CDR3 DNA reads TGCGCCAGCAGCCAGCCCCCGGGGGGGGAGAACTATGGCTACACCTTC.

V usage is TRBV7-3 and J usage is TRBJ2-6; no reliable D call. Between the trimmed V and J ends, which lost 3 bases and 2 bases, there was a span of 8 bases. This CDR3 spans 15 amino acids. Germline assignment: CDR1 SGHTA and CDR2 FQGTGA. The CDR3 nucleotides read TGTGCCAGCAGCTTTGGTCCGGCTGGGGCCAACGTCCTGACTTTC. This encodes CASSFGPAGANVLTF.

The rearrangement links TRBV12-3 or TRBV12-4 to TRBJ1-5; D is unresolved. The CDR3 is 16 residues long. The V end was cut by 3 bases, the J end by 1 base, with 13 bases between. CDR3 sequence: CASSFGLLDSNQPQHF. The CDR3 nucleotides are TGTGCCAGCAGTTTCGGGTTACTTGACAGCAATCAGCCCCAGCATTTT.

This rearrangement joins TRBV11-2 to TRBJ1-2; TRBD1 matches at 7 bases. Germline V lookup: CDR1 SGHAT, CDR2 FQNNGV. The CDR3 covers 13 residues. V dropped 5 bases and J dropped 12; count of bases not matched to a gene: 12. The CDR3 sequence is CASSPQSTGLNTF. The CDR3 DNA is TGTGCCAGCAGCCCGCAATCGACAGGGTTGAACACCTTC.

The rearrangement uses TRBV7-9 and TRBJ2-4, with TRBD2 matching over 7 bases. V was clipped by 2 bases and J by 9 bases; unmatched bases: 4. Germline CDR1 and CDR2: SEHNR and FQNEAQ (reference sequence). The CDR3 has 13 residues. The CDR3 loop is CASSLREGSIQYF. The CDR3 bases are TGTGCCAGCAGCTTAAGGGAGGGATCCATTCAGTACTTC.

CDR3 residues: CASRHPDLAGGKIKTQYF. For the CDR3, the DNA is TGTGCCAGCAGGCATCCGGATCTAGCGGGCGGAAAAATAAAGACCCAGTACTTC. J is TRBJ2-5 and V is TRBV6-1; 8 bases agree with TRBD2. The V segment lost 6 bases and the J segment 6 bases; nucleotides outside the gene matches: 21. Germline V gene sequence: CDR1 MNHNS, CDR2 SASEGT. The CDR3 covers 18 residues.